Below, one TCR beta chain is given with its context. Antigen unknown. The naive CD8+ gate required CD45RO-CCR7+CD27+CD95- phenotype. The CDR3 spans 13 residues. Germline loops: CDR1 SGHRS, CDR2 YFSETQ. The sample originates from a study of CXCR3-negative and CXCR3-positive naive CD8 T cells. Study context: Roughly 1.5 +/- 0.3 million TRB reads came from each library, giving about 140 million in total.

Regarding the study as a whole: TRB CDR3s were more hydrophobic in CXCR3-positive than in CXCR3-negative naive cells. Unlike memory cells, which differed, naive CXCR3-negative and CXCR3-positive cells had similar TRBV-TRBJ usage. Partly lower CXCR3 expression followed cryopreservation, and most assays relied on fresh PBMCs.

UMI-labeled 5' RACE yielded the TRB cDNA libraries. From its re-call of the 5' RACE reads, TCRdb lists each CDR3 protein once, without DNA. The sample has over 150,000 distinct CDR3 sequences, and its top ten clones hold approximately 0.5%. The sequence derives from a human donor in good health. Some clones in this sample may be carry-over from other donors' samples. Sample: naive CXCR3+ CD8+ T cells from blood. Documented subset: CD45RO-CCR7+CD27+CD95- naive CD8+ T cells expressing CXCR3 (TNR3+). The chain uses TRBV5-1 and TRBJ2-7; the D gene TCRdb calls, TRBD1, cannot be checked with no DNA. The CDR3: CASSLQGVYEHYF.